The rows below give T cell receptor beta chains drawn from one sample of a study of blood T cell repertoires in COVID-19. Only in-frame clones appear in the TCRdb table, and some are missing; sequencing was by immunoSEQ multiplex PCR. The table lists about 74,000 clones, roughly 88% of them singletons. What was sequenced was peripheral blood. These receptors were obtained from a woman older than 75 with acute or convalescent COVID-19. The CDR3 runs from the conserved cysteine through the conserved F or W. A D gene is named only where the DNA matches it firmly. A clone size is listed for some rows: how often the clone was seen (once, few, many), or a class if it is expanded.

TRBJ1-4 . TRBV30 TRBD1 CAWTGTGSEKLFF TGTGCCTGGACCGGGACAGGGAGTGAAAAACTGTTTTTT
TRBJ2-3 . TRBV7-2 . CASSLDRDTQYF TGTGCCAGCAGCTTAGATCGGGATACGCAGTATTTT
TRBJ2-3 . TRBV24-1 TRBD1 CATSVVRGSSDTQYF TGTGCCACCAGTGTTGTCAGGGGGTCTTCAGATACGCAGTATTTT
TRBJ1-1 . TRBV7-2 . CASITDGGGGTEAFF TGTGCCAGCATCACGGACGGCGGAGGAGGTACTGAAGCTTTCTTT
TRBJ1-2 . TRBV5-1 TRBD1 CASARGTGDYGYTF TGCGCCAGCGCCCGGGGGACAGGGGACTATGGCTACACCTTC
TRBJ1-1 . TRBV6-6 TRBD1 CASSLSGGTEAFF TGTGCCAGCAGCCTCTCAGGGGGAACTGAAGCTTTCTTT
TRBJ2-7 . TRBV28 TRBD1 CASSYQFGQGAYEQYF TGTGCCAGCAGTTATCAATTCGGACAGGGAGCCTACGAGCAGTACTTC
TRBJ1-5 . TRBV10-3 TRBD1 CAISGQGSDQPQHF TGTGCCATCAGTGGACAGGGCAGCGATCAGCCCCAGCATTTT
TRBJ2-5 once TRBV7-9 . CASSPLQETQYF TGTGCCAGCAGCCCACTTCAAGAGACCCAGTACTTC
TRBJ2-6 . TRBV27 . CASSRQGVPGANVLTF TGTGCCAGCAGCCGTCAGGGCGTACCCGGGGCCAACGTCCTGACTTTC
TRBJ1-1 . TRBV19 . CASRAGGGNTEAFF TGTGCCAGTAGGGCCGGGGGGGGCAACACTGAAGCTTTCTTT
TRBJ2-7 . TRBV20-1 . CSANKQYF TGCAGTGCTAACAAGCAGTACTTC
TRBJ2-5 . TRBV5-6 . CASSFLTGQETQYF TGTGCCAGCAGCTTCCTGACAGGACAAGAGACCCAGTACTTC
TRBJ2-7 . TRBV11-2 . CASSPLGGIPYEQYF TGTGCCAGCAGCCCGCTTGGGGGGATTCCCTACGAGCAGTACTTC
TRBJ2-1 . TRBV5-1 TRBD2 CASSPGLAGDEQFF TGCGCCAGCAGCCCTGGACTAGCGGGGGATGAGCAGTTCTTC
TRBJ1-5 . TRBV30 TRBD1 CAWKPPHRDRGDQPQHF TGTGCCTGGAAACCCCCACACCGGGACAGGGGTGATCAGCCCCAGCATTTT
TRBJ2-7 . TRBV10-2 . CASSGQNYEQYF TGCGCCAGCAGTGGTCAGAACTACGAGCAGTACTTC
TRBJ1-1 . TRBV7-2 . CASSRGGRNTEAFF TGTGCCAGCAGCCGCGGGGGGCGGAACACTGAAGCTTTCTTT
TRBJ1-1 . TRBV5-1 TRBD1 CASSSGGTGGRSTEAFF TGCGCCAGCAGCTCCGGCGGGACAGGAGGTCGGAGCACTGAAGCTTTCTTT
TRBJ2-1 . TRBV7-9 . CASNLGSYNEQFF TGTGCCAGTAATCTAGGCTCCTACAATGAGCAGTTCTTC
TRBJ1-4 . TRBV30 . CAWSVRGEKLFF TGTGCCTGGAGTGTACGAGGTGAAAAACTGTTTTTT
TRBJ2-7 . TRBV10-3 . CAARDTTYEQYF TGTGCCGCCCGGGACACCACCTACGAGCAGTACTTC
TRBJ1-1 . TRBV16 TRBD1 CASSQSGTGGAFF TGTGCCAGCAGCCAATCGGGGACAGGGGGAGCTTTCTTT
TRBJ2-2 . TRBV7-9 . CASSQITREELFF TGTGCCAGCAGCCAGATAACTAGGGAGGAGCTGTTTTTT
TRBJ1-1 . TRBV9 . CASSVQGRGNTEAFF TGTGCCAGCAGCGTACAGGGTAGGGGAAACACTGAAGCTTTCTTT
TRBJ2-3 . TRBV11-3 . CASSPHEVGTDTQYF TGTGCCAGCAGCCCCCACGAGGTCGGGACAGATACGCAGTATTTT
TRBJ1-1 . TRBV19 . CASSTTRDTEAFF TGTGCCAGTAGTACCACGCGGGACACTGAAGCTTTCTTT
TRBJ2-1 few TRBV5-4 . CAAGRDTGWGSEQFF TGTGCCGCAGGACGGGACACGGGGTGGGGAAGTGAGCAGTTCTTC
TRBJ1-1 . TRBV6-5 . CASTREGNTEAFF TGTGCCAGCACCAGGGAGGGAAACACTGAAGCTTTCTTT
TRBJ2-1 . TRBV7-2 TRBD2 CASSLGTSGGAAYNEQFF TGTGCCAGCAGCTTAGGGACTAGCGGGGGGGCGGCCTACAATGAGCAGTTCTTC
TRBJ1-4 . TRBV21-1 . CASSQAPSTNEKLFF TGTGCCAGCAGCCAAGCCCCTTCAACTAATGAAAAACTGTTTTTT
TRBJ1-5 . TRBV5-5 . CASSFVDGGPQHF TGTGCCAGCAGCTTTGTCGACGGAGGGCCCCAGCATTTT
TRBJ2-6 . TRBV5-5 . CASSLADSGANVLTF TGTGCCAGCAGCCTCGCGGACTCTGGGGCCAACGTCCTGACTTTC
TRBJ1-2 . TRBV7-2 . CASSTHAGIGGYTF TGTGCCAGCAGCACCCACGCAGGGATCGGAGGCTACACCTTC
TRBJ2-5 . TRBV7-2 TRBD2 CASSSGLAGWIGETQYF TGTGCCAGCAGCTCCGGTCTAGCGGGATGGATTGGGGAGACCCAGTACTTC
TRBJ1-6 . TRBV5-1 TRBD1 CASSFGQGGGLLHF TGCGCCAGCAGCTTCGGACAGGGAGGTGGACTCCTCCACTTT
TRBJ2-1 . TRBV28 . CANPRVGGGVLRPSYNEQFF TGTGCCAACCCTCGAGTGGGAGGAGGGGTTCTCCGACCCTCCTACAATGAGCAGTTCTTC
TRBJ2-1 once TRBV18 TRBD1 CASSPGTGRYNEQFF TGTGCCAGCTCACCCGGGACAGGAAGATACAATGAGCAGTTCTTC
TRBJ1-2 . TRBV5-1 . CASSLSGGYTF TGCGCCAGCAGCTTGTCCGGGGGCTACACCTTC
TRBJ2-3 . TRBV5-1 . CASSHPGTDTQYF TGCGCCAGCAGCCATCCGGGCACAGATACGCAGTATTTT
TRBJ2-5 . TRBV7-3 TRBD2 CASSLSAGGETQYF TGTGCCAGCAGCTTATCAGCGGGGGGAGAGACCCAGTACTTC
TRBJ1-2 . TRBV5-6 . CASRESGGYTF TGTGCCAGCAGGGAATCGGGTGGCTACACCTTC
TRBJ1-1 . TRBV5-6 . CASSLAEGKAFF TGTGCCAGCAGCTTGGCGGAGGGTAAGGCTTTCTTT
TRBJ1-6 . TRBV18 TRBD1 CASSPLTGDSPLHF TGTGCCAGCTCACCTTTGACAGGGGATTCACCCCTCCACTTT
TRBJ1-1 few TRBV6-5 . CASPRFTGMPEAFF TGTGCCAGCCCCCGGTTCACAGGGATGCCTGAAGCTTTCTTT
TRBJ2-3 . TRBV20-1 TRBD2 CSAIDGRASTDTQYF TGCAGTGCTATTGACGGGAGGGCTAGCACAGATACGCAGTATTTT
TRBJ2-5 . TRBV7-9 . CASSLNKRDPQETQYF TGTGCCAGCAGCTTAAACAAGAGGGATCCACAAGAGACCCAGTACTTC
TRBJ2-2 . TRBV6-4 . CASRGDSTGELFF TGTGCCAGCAGAGGGGACTCCACCGGGGAGCTGTTTTTT
TRBJ2-1 . TRBV3-1/TRBV3-2 TRBD2 CASTEVGREGLGNEQFF TGTGCCAGCACCGAAGTGGGGCGGGAGGGCCTAGGAAATGAGCAGTTCTTC
TRBJ2-1 . TRBV6-2/TRBV6-3 TRBD2 CASSRTSGVSDNEQFF TGTGCCAGCAGTCGGACTAGCGGGGTATCTGACAATGAGCAGTTCTTC
TRBJ1-1 once TRBV5-5 . CASSLTGITEAFF TGTGCCAGCAGCTTGACAGGGATCACTGAAGCTTTCTTT
TRBJ2-5 . TRBV7-3 . CASSRGQRETQYF TGTGCCAGCAGCCGAGGACAACGGGAGACCCAGTACTTC
TRBJ1-2 . TRBV5-5 TRBD1 CASSKGTGGNYGYTF TGTGCCAGCAGCAAAGGGACAGGGGGCAACTATGGCTACACCTTC
TRBJ2-1 . TRBV30 TRBD2 CAQGLAGGPPSYNEQFF TGTGCCCAAGGGCTAGCGGGAGGGCCCCCCTCCTACAATGAGCAGTTCTTC
TRBJ2-7 . TRBV7-6 TRBD1 CASSLVSTGGGYEQYF TGTGCCAGCAGCTTAGTCTCGACAGGGGGCGGCTACGAGCAGTACTTC